This is a list of T cell receptor beta chains from one sample in a study of cytomegalovirus exposure and HLA in healthy donors. Method: immunoSEQ multiplex PCR; TCRdb's copy keeps in-frame clones and lacks some. This table lists tens of thousands of clones. Material: PBMCs. The receptors here all came from a man aged 40-49 years in good health and CMV-seronegative. Both conserved end residues are part of each CDR3. A D gene is named only where the DNA matches it firmly.

d_call	j_call	v_call	cdr3_aa	cdr3_nt
TRBD1	TRBJ1-2	TRBV2	CASREQGAGYGYTF	TGTGCCAGCAGAGAACAGGGGGCGGGGTATGGCTACACCTTC
-	TRBJ2-7	TRBV9	CASSVEGRGLDEQYF	TGTGCCAGCAGCGTAGAGGGGCGGGGGCTCGACGAGCAGTACTTC
-	TRBJ2-5	TRBV7-6	CASSPHLIGQGETQYF	TGTGCCAGCAGCCCCCACCTCATCGGGCAGGGCGAGACCCAGTACTTC
-	TRBJ2-6	TRBV19	CASSPSSSGANVLTF	TGTGCCAGTAGCCCGTCGAGCTCTGGGGCCAACGTCCTGACTTTC
TRBD1	TRBJ2-5	TRBV5-6	CASSRDRGETQYF	TGTGCCAGCAGCCGGGACAGAGGAGAGACCCAGTACTTC
-	TRBJ1-1	TRBV7-9	CASSFVTEAFF	TGTGCCAGCAGCTTCGTCACTGAAGCTTTCTTT
TRBD1	TRBJ1-1	TRBV19	CASSTDRDRVGLVTEAFF	TGTGCCAGTAGTACGGATCGGGACAGGGTTGGGTTAGTCACTGAAGCTTTCTTT
TRBD2	TRBJ2-5	TRBV29-1	CSVNRPASGDQETQYF	TGCAGCGTGAACAGGCCCGCTAGCGGGGACCAAGAGACCCAGTACTTC
-	TRBJ2-1	TRBV7-6	CASSLSGYYNEQFF	TGTGCCAGCAGCCTATCGGGGTACTACAATGAGCAGTTCTTC
-	TRBJ1-1	TRBV2	CASSEQDTEAFF	TGTGCCAGCAGTGAACAGGACACTGAAGCTTTCTTT
TRBD1	TRBJ2-3	TRBV29-1	CSVDREHTQYF	TGCAGCGTCGACAGGGAACATACGCAGTATTTT
TRBD1	TRBJ2-1	TRBV11-3	CASSLEGQESNEQFF	TGTGCCAGCAGCTTAGAAGGACAGGAATCAAATGAGCAGTTCTTC
TRBD1	TRBJ1-1	TRBV6-1	CATIRQGRRNTEAFF	TGTGCCACCATAAGACAGGGTCGGAGGAACACTGAAGCTTTCTTT
-	TRBJ1-1	TRBV6-5	CASSYLGDSSEAFF	TGTGCCAGCAGTTACTTAGGGGATTCCTCTGAAGCTTTCTTT
TRBD1	TRBJ2-5	TRBV5-6	CASSLVTGGRETQYF	TGTGCCAGCAGCTTGGTCACAGGGGGCAGGGAGACCCAGTACTTC
-	TRBJ1-3	TRBV7-9	CASSLAQGPGNTIYF	TGTGCCAGCAGCTTAGCCCAGGGTCCGGGAAACACCATATATTTT
TRBD1	TRBJ1-5	TRBV2	CASETGSDQPQHF	TGTGCCAGCGAGACAGGGTCTGATCAGCCCCAGCATTTT
TRBD1	TRBJ2-3	TRBV6-5	CASSRGTGGTDTQYF	TGTGCCAGCAGCCGTGGCACAGGGGGCACAGATACGCAGTATTTT
TRBD2	TRBJ2-2	TRBV10-2	CASSDSGGGTGELFF	TGCGCCAGCAGTGATAGCGGGGGGGGCACCGGGGAGCTGTTTTTT
TRBD1	TRBJ1-1	TRBV6-1	CASSEFPGGQGLNTEAFF	TGTGCCAGCAGTGAATTCCCTGGAGGACAGGGGCTGAACACTGAAGCTTTCTTT
TRBD2	TRBJ2-3	TRBV9	CASSGASGGTDTQYF	TGTGCCAGCAGCGGGGCTAGCGGGGGTACAGATACGCAGTATTTT
TRBD1	TRBJ2-3	TRBV28	CASSRDRPISTDTQYF	TGTGCCAGCAGCCGGGACAGGCCCATTAGCACAGATACGCAGTATTTT
-	TRBJ2-7	TRBV2	CASWEGGLYEQYF	TGTGCCAGCTGGGAGGGGGGGCTGTACGAGCAGTACTTC
TRBD1	TRBJ2-1	TRBV5-1	CASSGIQGRSYNEQFF	TGCGCCAGCAGCGGAATACAGGGGCGATCCTACAATGAGCAGTTCTTC
TRBD2	TRBJ2-1	TRBV4-2	CASSQASGGAYEQFF	TGTGCCAGCAGCCAAGCTAGCGGGGGGGCCTATGAGCAGTTCTTC
-	TRBJ2-2	TRBV5-1	CASSPMFGGLHTGELFF	TGCGCCAGCAGCCCCATGTTCGGGGGGCTGCACACCGGGGAGCTGTTTTTT
TRBD1	TRBJ1-2	TRBV30	CAWRLQGATNYGYTF	TGTGCCTGGAGACTACAGGGGGCGACTAACTATGGCTACACCTTC
TRBD1	TRBJ1-4	TRBV6-1	CASREGTGGSEKLFF	TGTGCCAGCAGGGAGGGGACAGGGGGCAGTGAAAAACTGTTTTTT
-	TRBJ2-1	TRBV9	CASSVGLLDRPNPSEQFF	TGTGCCAGCAGCGTAGGACTTCTAGACAGGCCCAATCCGAGTGAGCAGTTCTTC
TRBD1	TRBJ2-7	TRBV19	CASARTGGEYEQYF	TGTGCCAGTGCCCGGACAGGGGGGGAGTACGAGCAGTACTTC
-	TRBJ1-3	TRBV5-1	CASSASPSSGNTIYF	TGCGCCAGCAGCGCCTCACCGAGCTCTGGAAACACCATATATTTT
TRBD1	TRBJ1-2	TRBV18	CASSPGTGAFNYGYTF	TGTGCCAGCTCACCAGGGACAGGGGCCTTTAACTATGGCTACACCTTC